This TCR beta chain was identified in a study of T cells after yellow fever vaccination. Whole-study results and caveats: FACS-sorted repertoires might harbor abundant contaminating clonotypes from the bulk population.

In its sample, this clonotype was seen a few times. Its target is unknown. Germline V CDR1 and CDR2: SGHTA, FQGNSA. The CDR3 is 14 amino acids. V lost 1 base and J 9 bases, leaving 13 bases between the germline ends. TCRdb redid the calling of the 5' RACE reads with MiXCR, one entry per CDR3 protein. Here the sample spans hundreds of thousands of distinct CDR3 sequences, more than 9% being singletons. The source of this sequence is a man aged 30 to 45 who received the YFV17D yellow fever vaccine. This chain joins TRBV7-2 and TRBJ1-5; no definite D call. The specimen was PBMCs, collected on the day of the yellow fever booster vaccination. In nucleotides, the CDR3 is TGTGCCAGCAGCTTAGAGCACAGCCCAGGGCCCCAGCATTTT. As protein: CASSLEHSPGPQHF. Drawing the rest from reference TRBV7-2 and TRBJ1-5, the complete variable domain is GAGVSQSPSNKVTEKGKDVELRCDPISGHTALYWYRQSLGQGLEFLIYFQGNSAPDKSGLPSDRFSAERTGGSVSTLTIQRTQQEDSAVYLCASSLEHSPGPQHFGDGTRLSIL.